This passage covers 8 T cell receptor beta chains from one sample sequenced in a study of blood T cell repertoires in COVID-19. Sequencing used immunoSEQ multiplex PCR; TCRdb keeps in-frame clones, though not all of them. The sample consists of some 54,000 clones, 91% of them appearing once. Sequenced: peripheral blood. These receptors originate from a man between 60 and 70 years old with acute or convalescent COVID-19.

This clone appeared a single time. The chain joins TRBV5-6 to TRBJ2-3; the D gene is possibly TRBD1 (5 bases). CDR3 length equals 14 residues. V lost 0 bases and J 3 bases, leaving 8 bases between the germline ends. Looked up from germline, CDR1 is SGHDT and CDR2 is YYEEEE. The CDR3 nucleotides read TGTGCCAGCAGCTTGGCTGACAGAACAGATACGCAGTATTTT. Translated: CASSLADRTDTQYF.

The genes are TRBV7-9 and TRBJ1-2; D is unclear. The CDR3 is made up of 11 amino acids. Germline V CDR1 and CDR2: SEHNR, FQNEAQ (reference sequence). Between the trimmed V and J ends, which lost 3 bases and 6 bases, there was a span of 5 bases. The CDR3 loop reads CASSFSDGYTF. In DNA form, the CDR3 reads TGTGCCAGCAGCTTCTCCGATGGCTACACCTTC.

The rearrangement uses TRBV5-1 and TRBJ1-4; D not certain. CDR1 SGHRS and CDR2 YFSETQ come from the germline V gene. This CDR3 is built from 15 residues. Trimming removed 4 bases from V and 0 bases from J, with 10 bases in between. CDR3 nucleotides: TGCGCCAGCAGCGCGGACGGGGCAACTAATGAAAAACTGTTTTTT. Its protein is CASSADGATNEKLFF.

This clone appeared once. The V and J genes are TRBV27 and TRBJ1-2; TRBD1 is a possible D gene (5 bases). V lost 7 bases and J lost 4, with 13 bases in between. The CDR3 sequence is 13 residues long. CDR1 and CDR2 from the germline V gene are MNHEY and SMNVEV (reference sequence). CDR3 sequence: CASKLSGGYGYTF. The DNA of the CDR3 is TGTGCCAGCAAATTATCCGGGGGCTATGGCTACACCTTC.

The genes are TRBV4-3 and TRBJ2-7, with 8 bases that match TRBD1. CDR1 LGHNA and CDR2 YSLEER come from the germline V gene. This CDR3 has 15 residues. V dropped 2 bases and J dropped 3; count of bases not matched to a gene: 6. The CDR3 loop is CASSQFRTGLYEQYF. The CDR3 nucleotides are TGCGCCAGCAGCCAATTCAGGACAGGGCTCTACGAGCAGTACTTC.

The chain links TRBV20-1 to TRBJ1-1; a possible D gene is TRBD1 (6 bases). The CDR3 spans 14 residues. Trimming removed 3 bases at V and 1 base at J, with 12 bases between. Germline CDR1 is DFQATT and CDR2 is SNEGSKA (reference sequence). CDR3 in amino acids: CSASGTGWNTEAFF. CDR3 DNA sequence: TGCAGTGCTAGTGGTACAGGGTGGAACACTGAAGCTTTCTTT.

The chain recombines TRBV19 with TRBJ1-1; TRBD1 aligns across 10 bases. With 6 bases clipped from V and 7 bases from J, the junction kept 5 bases outside the gene matches. Germline V lookup: CDR1 LNHDA, CDR2 SQIVND (reference sequence). The CDR3 is made up of 13 amino acids. The CDR3 here is CASRSGQGHEAFF. CDR3 in DNA: TGTGCCAGTAGATCGGGACAGGGGCATGAAGCTTTCTTT.

CDR3 DNA: TGTGCCAGCAGCCGATCGGACATCTTTAATTCACCCCTCCACTTT. This encodes CASSRSDIFNSPLHF. The V gene is TRBV2, the J gene TRBJ1-6; weak D call: TRBD1 (5 bases). Germline V gives CDR1 SNHLY, CDR2 FYNNEI. V was trimmed by 6 bases and J by 6 bases, leaving 15 bases between them. The CDR3 is 15 residues long.